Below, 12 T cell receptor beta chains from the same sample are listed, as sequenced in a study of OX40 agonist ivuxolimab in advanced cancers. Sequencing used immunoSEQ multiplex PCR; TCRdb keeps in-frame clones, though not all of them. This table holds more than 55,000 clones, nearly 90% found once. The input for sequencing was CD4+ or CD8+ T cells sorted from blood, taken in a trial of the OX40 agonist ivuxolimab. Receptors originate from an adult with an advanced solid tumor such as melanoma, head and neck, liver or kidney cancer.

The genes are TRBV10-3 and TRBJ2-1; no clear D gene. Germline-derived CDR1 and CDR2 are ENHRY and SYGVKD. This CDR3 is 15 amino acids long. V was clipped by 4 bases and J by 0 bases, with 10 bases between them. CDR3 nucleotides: TGTGCCATCAGTGCGAGCGTGAGCTCCTACAATGAGCAGTTCTTC. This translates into CAISASVSSYNEQFF.

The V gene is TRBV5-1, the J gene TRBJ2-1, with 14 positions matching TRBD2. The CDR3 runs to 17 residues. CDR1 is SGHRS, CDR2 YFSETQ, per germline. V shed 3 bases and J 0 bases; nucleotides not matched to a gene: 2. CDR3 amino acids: CASSSGLAGASYNEQFF. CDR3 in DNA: TGCGCCAGCAGCTCGGGACTAGCGGGGGCCTCCTACAATGAGCAGTTCTTC.

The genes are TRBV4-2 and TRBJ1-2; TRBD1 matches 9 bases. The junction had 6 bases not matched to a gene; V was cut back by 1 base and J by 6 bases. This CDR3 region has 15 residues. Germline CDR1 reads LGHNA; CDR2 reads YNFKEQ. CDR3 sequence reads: CASSQGIDRGDGYTF. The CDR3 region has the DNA TGTGCCAGCAGCCAAGGTATCGACAGGGGGGATGGCTACACCTTC.

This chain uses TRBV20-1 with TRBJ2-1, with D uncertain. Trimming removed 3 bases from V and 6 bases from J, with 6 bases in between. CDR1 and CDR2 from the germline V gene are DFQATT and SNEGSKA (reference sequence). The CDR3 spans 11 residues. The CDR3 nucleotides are TGCAGTGCTAGGGGCAGCAATGAGCAGTTCTTC. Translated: CSARGSNEQFF.

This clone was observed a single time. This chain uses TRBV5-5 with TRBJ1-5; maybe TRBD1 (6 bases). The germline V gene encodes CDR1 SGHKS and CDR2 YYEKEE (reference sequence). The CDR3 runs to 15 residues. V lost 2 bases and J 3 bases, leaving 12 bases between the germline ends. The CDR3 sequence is CASSFLGQLNQPQHF. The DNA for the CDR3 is TGTGCCAGCAGCTTTCTCGGACAGCTCAATCAGCCCCAGCATTTT.

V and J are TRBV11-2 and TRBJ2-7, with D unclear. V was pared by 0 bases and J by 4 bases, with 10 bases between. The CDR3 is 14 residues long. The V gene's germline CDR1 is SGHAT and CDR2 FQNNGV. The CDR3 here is CASSLDFVGYEQYF. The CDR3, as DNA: TGTGCCAGCAGCTTAGATTTCGTGGGGTACGAGCAGTACTTC.

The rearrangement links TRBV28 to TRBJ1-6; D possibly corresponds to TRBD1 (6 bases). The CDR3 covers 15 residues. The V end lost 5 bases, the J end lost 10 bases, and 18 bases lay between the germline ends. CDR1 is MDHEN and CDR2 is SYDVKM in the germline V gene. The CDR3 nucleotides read TGTGCCAGCAGTCCCTCGACAGGCTTCATCTCACCCCTCCACTTT. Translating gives CASSPSTGFISPLHF.

CDR3 DNA sequence: TGTGCCAGCAGCGCCCCAACAGGGCAAGCCACTGAAGCTTTCTTT. Translating it yields CASSAPTGQATEAFF. The chain uses TRBV7-9 and TRBJ1-1, with D possibly TRBD1 on 6 matching bases. The V end lost 5 bases, the J end lost 4 bases, and 17 bases lay between the germline ends. The CDR3 is 15 residues long. Germline values: CDR1 SEHNR, CDR2 FQNEAQ (reference sequence).

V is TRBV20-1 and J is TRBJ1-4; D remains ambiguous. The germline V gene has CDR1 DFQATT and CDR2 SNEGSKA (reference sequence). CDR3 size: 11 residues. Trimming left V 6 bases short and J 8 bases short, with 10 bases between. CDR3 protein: CSAPIREKLFF. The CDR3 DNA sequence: TGCAGTGCCCCAATAAGGGAAAAACTGTTTTTT.

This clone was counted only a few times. CDR3 residues: CASSQDDRGENTGELFF. The CDR3 DNA follows: TGTGCCAGCAGCCAAGATGACAGGGGAGAGAACACCGGGGAGCTGTTTTTT. This sequence joins TRBV14 and TRBJ2-2; TRBD1 aligns across 8 bases. The CDR3 consists of 17 residues. V lost 0 bases to trimming and J lost 1 base; unmatched junction nucleotides: 4. Germline-derived CDR1 and CDR2 are SGHDN and FVKESK.

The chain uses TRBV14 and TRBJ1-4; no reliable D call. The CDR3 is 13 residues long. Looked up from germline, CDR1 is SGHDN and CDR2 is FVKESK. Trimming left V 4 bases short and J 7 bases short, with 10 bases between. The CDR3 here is CASSPAPGEKLFF. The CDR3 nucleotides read TGTGCCAGCAGCCCGGCGCCGGGTGAAAAACTGTTTTTT.

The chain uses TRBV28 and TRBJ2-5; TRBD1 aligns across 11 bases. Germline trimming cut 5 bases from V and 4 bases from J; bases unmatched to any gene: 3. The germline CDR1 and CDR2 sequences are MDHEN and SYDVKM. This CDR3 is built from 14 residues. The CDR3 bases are TGTGCCAGCAGTGGACAGGGGGCAGGAGAGACCCAGTACTTC. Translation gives CASSGQGAGETQYF.